This is a list of T cell receptor beta chains from one sample in a study of T-cell reconstitution after alpha-beta-depleted transplantation in children. A single record per CDR3 protein comes from TCRdb applying MiXCR to the PCR reads. This table holds about 980,000 distinct CDR3 sequences, 25% to 35% found once. The starting material was PBMCs, mostly from graft donor cells, obtained 360 days after TCRalphabeta/CD19-depleted stem cell transplant. These receptors all come from a boy under two years old who had a stem cell transplant for SCID, so the T cells may come from the graft donor. Both conserved end residues are part of each CDR3. A D gene is named only where the DNA matches it firmly. Only some rows state a clone size, as once, few, many or a class for expanded clones.

TRBV7-8	few	TRBJ2-6	NA	TGTGCCAGCAGCTTAGAGGTCTCGGTGGCCAACGTCCTGACTTTC	CASSLEVSVANVLTF
TRBV6-1	few	TRBJ1-1	TRBD1	TGTGCCAGCACCAGGGACAGCTCAAACACTGAAGCTTTCTTT	CASTRDSSNTEAFF
TRBV7-7	few	TRBJ2-5	NA	TGTGCCAGCATCAGACTCGAGGGTCTTCAAGAGACCCAGTACTTC	CASIRLEGLQETQYF
TRBV12-3/TRBV12-4	many	TRBJ2-2	TRBD2	TGTGCCAGCAGTTTGGTGCAGGGAGGGACCGGGGAGCTGTTTTTT	CASSLVQGGTGELFF
TRBV4-3	few	TRBJ2-7	TRBD1	TGCGCCAGCAGCCAAGTGGGTGGGACAGGGCCCTACGAGCAGTACTTC	CASSQVGGTGPYEQYF
TRBV7-3	few	TRBJ2-2	NA	TGTGCCAGCAGCTTAAATTGGATCACCGGGGAGCTGTTTTTT	CASSLNWITGELFF
TRBV20-1	few	TRBJ2-5	NA	TGCAGTGCTGACCGGACAGAAGAGACCCAGTACTTC	CSADRTEETQYF
TRBV20-1	NA	TRBJ2-3	NA	TGCAGTGCACCTCGACAGGACACAGATACGCAGTATTTT	CSAPRQDTDTQYF
TRBV6-1	NA	TRBJ1-3	TRBD1	TGTGCCAGCAGTGGACAGGGGAAAGGAAACACCATATATTTT	CASSGQGKGNTIYF
TRBV10-3	many	TRBJ2-4	NA	TGTGCCATCAGGACAACAGGTCGGGTTTACTCGTGCTTC	CAIRTTGRVYSCF
TRBV7-9	NA	TRBJ2-1	TRBD2	TGTGCCAGCAGGCCGTCTAGCGGGGGGGCTGGATTCTTC	CASRPSSGGAGFF
TRBV29-1	few	TRBJ2-3	NA	TGCAGCGTTGGGGCTAGCACAGATACGCAGTATTTT	CSVGASTDTQYF
TRBV6-1	NA	TRBJ1-1	NA	TGTGCCAGCAGCGCTACCGGACGGGTCACTGAAGCTTTCTTT	CASSATGRVTEAFF
TRBV5-5	few	TRBJ1-4	NA	TGTGCCAGCAGCTCGCCGGGAGGGAATGAAAAACTGTTTTTT	CASSSPGGNEKLFF
TRBV6-5	NA	TRBJ2-7	NA	TGTGCCAGCAGTTACTCAGGCCTTCGCTCCTACGAGCAGTACTTC	CASSYSGLRSYEQYF
TRBV28	NA	TRBJ2-7	TRBD1	TGTGCCAGCAGTTTCCAGGGGGATCCCTCCTACGAGCAGTACTTC	CASSFQGDPSYEQYF
TRBV5-1	once	TRBJ2-3	TRBD2	TGCGCCAGCAGCTGGGGACTAGCGGGGGACACAGATACGCAGTATTTT	CASSWGLAGDTDTQYF
TRBV2	NA	TRBJ2-5	NA	TGTGCCAGCAAGCGACAGCGACAAGAGACCCAGTACTTC	CASKRQRQETQYF
TRBV25-1	NA	TRBJ2-7	NA	TGTGCCAGCAGTGACTCTTCGAAAGGAGGCCTCTACGAGCAGTACTTC	CASSDSSKGGLYEQYF
TRBV20-1	few	TRBJ2-5	TRBD2	TGCAGTACGAAGCGGGGAACCCTGTACCAAGAGACCCAGTACTTC	CSTKRGTLYQETQYF
TRBV12-3/TRBV12-4	NA	TRBJ2-7	NA	TGTGCCAGCAGTTTAGATGATAGGGCCGAGCAGTACTTC	CASSLDDRAEQYF
TRBV15	NA	TRBJ1-1	NA	TGTGCCACCAGCAGAGTTAAGGACACTGAAGCTTTCTTT	CATSRVKDTEAFF
TRBV5-1	NA	TRBJ2-1	TRBD2	TGCGCCAGCAGCTACGGGACTAGCGGGGGAGACAATGAGCAGTTCTTC	CASSYGTSGGDNEQFF
TRBV7-2	NA	TRBJ2-1	NA	TGTGCCAGCAGCTTAGATCCAGGGGCCTACAATGAGCAGTTCTTC	CASSLDPGAYNEQFF
TRBV20-1	few	TRBJ1-1	NA	TGCAGTGCTAGAGTGGCCAGGGACACTGAAGCTTTCTTT	CSARVARDTEAFF
TRBV4-3	few	TRBJ2-4	NA	TGCGCCAGCAGCCAAGGGATCGCGAGGCAGATAGCCAAAAACATTCAGTACTTC	CASSQGIARQIAKNIQYF
TRBV7-8	few	TRBJ1-6	TRBD1	TGTGCCAGCAGCTTAGCTTTTTCGGCGGGACAGGGCGGTTCACCCCTCCACTTT	CASSLAFSAGQGGSPLHF
TRBV12-3/TRBV12-4	NA	TRBJ1-3	TRBD1	TGTGCCAGCAGTGACAGGGTGGAAGGAAACACCATATATTTT	CASSDRVEGNTIYF
TRBV12-3/TRBV12-4	NA	TRBJ2-5	NA	TGTGCCAGCAGTTTCGCATTGACCCAAGAGACCCAGTACTTC	CASSFALTQETQYF
TRBV18	NA	TRBJ2-5	NA	TGTGCCAGCTCACAGCTGACAGCGCAAGAGACCCAGTACTTC	CASSQLTAQETQYF
TRBV4-2	many	TRBJ2-1	TRBD1	TGTGCCAGCAGCGGCCCGGGACAGGGCTACAATGAGCAGTTCTTC	CASSGPGQGYNEQFF
TRBV18	few	TRBJ2-7	TRBD2	TGTGCCAGCTCACCAAGTCTAGCGGGGGACTCCTACGAGCAGTACTTC	CASSPSLAGDSYEQYF
TRBV6-5	NA	TRBJ1-4	TRBD1	TGTGCCAGCAGTTACTCCGGACAGGGGGCAAAACTGTTTTTT	CASSYSGQGAKLFF